This entry lists 23 T cell receptor beta chains sequenced from one sample in a study of blood T cell repertoires in COVID-19. Using immunoSEQ multiplex PCR, the repertoire was profiled, and TCRdb retains in-frame clones only, with some absent. The table has more than 200,000 clones, around nine tenths seen once. The sample taken for sequencing was peripheral blood. The receptors stem from a young man with active or convalescent COVID-19.

The chain employs TRBV11-2 and TRBJ2-1; possible D gene TRBD1, 5 bases. Germline assignment: CDR1 SGHAT and CDR2 FQNNGV. Deletions cut 5 bases from V and 6 bases from J, with 11 bases between. The CDR3 runs to 13 residues. The CDR3 here is CASSGRQPNEQFF. The CDR3 DNA is TGTGCCAGCAGCGGGCGACAGCCCAATGAGCAGTTCTTC.

CDR3 region: CASSLEQPGTAYGYTF. DNA for the CDR3: TGCGCCAGCAGCTTGGAACAACCCGGGACAGCGTATGGCTACACCTTC. J is TRBJ1-2 and V is TRBV5-1; TRBD1 agrees at 7 bases. The CDR3 has 16 amino acids. J was trimmed by 5 bases and V by 0 bases; bases with no gene match: 10. Germline loops: CDR1 SGHRS, CDR2 YFSETQ.

The chain joins TRBV15 to TRBJ1-1, with D hard to call. CDR1 is LNHNV and CDR2 is YYDKDF in the germline V gene (reference sequence). The CDR3 extends over 13 amino acids. V lost 3 bases and J lost 11, with 16 bases in between. CDR3 nucleotides: TGTGCCACCAGCAGTCTTTCGGCCGGGAATGCTTTCTTT. This encodes CATSSLSAGNAFF.

The gene calls are TRBV4-3 and TRBJ1-1, with D perhaps TRBD1 (6 bases). V lost 4 bases, J lost 1 base, and 16 bases lay in between. Germline V lookup: CDR1 LGHNA, CDR2 YSLEER. This CDR3 is built from 16 residues. The CDR3 DNA reads as TGCGCCAGCAGCCCGGGTCCAGGGGCACGGAACACTGAAGCTTTCTTT. It specifies CASSPGPGARNTEAFF.

The chain joins TRBV6-5 to TRBJ1-2, with D possibly matching TRBD1 (6 bases). Trimming shortened V by 4 bases and J by 4 bases, and 7 bases separated the two germline ends. This CDR3 has 12 residues. CDR1 MNHEY and CDR2 SVGAGI come from the germline V gene. The CDR3 reads CASSLDSYGYTF. The CDR3 nucleotides are TGTGCCAGCAGTTTGGACAGCTATGGCTACACCTTC.

The gene calls are TRBV10-3 and TRBJ2-1; 14 positions agree with TRBD2. V was pared by 4 bases and J by 5 bases, with 7 bases of the junction left unmatched. This CDR3 is 17 amino acids long. The germline CDR1 and CDR2 sequences are ENHRY and SYGVKD. The CDR3: CAISGFGTSGGNNEQFF. The CDR3 bases are TGTGCCATCAGTGGCTTTGGGACTAGCGGGGGCAACAATGAGCAGTTCTTC.

The chain employs TRBV18 and TRBJ1-4; 8 nucleotides match TRBD1. The CDR3 spans 15 residues. The V gene's germline CDR1 is KGHSH and CDR2 LQKENI. Trimming took 6 bases from V and 5 from J; bases not matched to a gene: 8. This CDR3 is CASSALRTGNEKLFF. DNA of the CDR3: TGTGCCAGCTCCGCACTGAGGACAGGGAATGAAAAACTGTTTTTT.

The rearrangement uses TRBV28 and TRBJ2-3, with TRBD2 identical over 7 bases. The ends lost 3 bases at V and 6 bases at J; junction bases unmatched: 15. Germline CDR1 reads MDHEN; CDR2 reads SYDVKM. CDR3 size: 17 residues. The chain's CDR3 is CASSLSTVAGGSDTQYF. The CDR3 DNA reads TGTGCCAGCAGTTTGAGCACCGTAGCGGGTGGATCGGATACGCAGTATTTT.

This chain uses TRBV6-5 with TRBJ1-1; tentative D call: TRBD1 (6 bases). The germline CDR1 and CDR2 sequences are MNHEY and SVGAGI. V was shortened by 0 bases and J by 4 bases, with 9 bases between the two germline ends. There are 14 residues in the CDR3. DNA of the CDR3: TGTGCCAGCAGTTACTCGATAGGGGGCACTGAAGCTTTCTTT. This translates into CASSYSIGGTEAFF.

This clone showed up just a few times. The chain links TRBV18 to TRBJ2-1, with a possible D match to TRBD2 (5 bases). Germline lookup yields CDR1 KGHSH and CDR2 LQKENI. CDR3 length: 14 residues. V lost 5 bases to trimming and J lost 9 bases, with 17 bases between them. CDR3 in DNA: TGTGCCAGCTCATCGGCGGGCGAGGCGGGTGAGCAGTTCTTC. Protein sequence: CASSSAGEAGEQFF.

This chain uses TRBV6-5 with TRBJ1-6, with 7 bases identical to TRBD1. The CDR3 covers 16 residues. V dropped 0 bases and J dropped 7; count of bases not matched to a gene: 6. The V gene's germline CDR1 is MNHEY and CDR2 SVGAGI. The CDR3 DNA follows: TGTGCCAGCAGTTACTCGAGGGGGCGGGGAAATTCACCCCTCCACTTT. This translates into CASSYSRGRGNSPLHF.

The chain joins TRBV6-1 to TRBJ2-3; perhaps TRBD1 as D (6 bases). CDR1 MNHNS and CDR2 SASEGT come from the germline V gene. The V gene lost 3 bases and the J gene lost 2 bases, with 18 bases spanning the gap. The CDR3 totals 17 residues. DNA for the CDR3: TGTGCCAGCAGTGACATCAAGCAGGGGCTTACCACAGATACGCAGTATTTT. Its translation is CASSDIKQGLTTDTQYF.

V is TRBV7-2 and J is TRBJ2-3; a weak D match, TRBD2 (6 bases). The CDR3 totals 14 residues. The V end was cut by 5 bases, the J end by 3 bases, with 12 bases between. Germline loops: CDR1 SGHTA, CDR2 FQGNSA. The CDR3 region has the DNA TGTGCCAGCAGCCCCGGGACTTCGACAGATACGCAGTATTTT. Translating it yields CASSPGTSTDTQYF.

The chain couples TRBV4-3 to TRBJ2-2; 11 bases map to TRBD2. The CDR3 contains 17 residues. The germline gives CDR1 LGHNA, CDR2 YSLEER. With V trimmed by 4 bases and J by 3 bases, 7 bases remained unmatched. The CDR3 spells CASSPGGTSGYTGELFF. CDR3 DNA: TGCGCCAGCAGCCCGGGTGGGACTAGCGGCTACACCGGGGAGCTGTTTTTT.

This clone was seen just once. The V gene is TRBV7-9, the J gene TRBJ2-2; 13 nucleotides line up with TRBD2. This CDR3 comprises 14 residues. The germline V gene has CDR1 SEHNR and CDR2 FQNEAQ (reference sequence). The V gene end was trimmed by 6 bases and the J gene end by 13 bases; junction bases not matched to a gene: 8. This CDR3 reads CASRQLAGGPVLFF. In DNA form, the CDR3 reads TGTGCCAGCAGGCAACTAGCGGGGGGGCCAGTGCTGTTTTTT.

This clone was counted ten times or more. This same CDR3 is encoded by further DNA sequences in the sample. The CDR3 sequence: CASSELAGGPDTQYF. The CDR3 DNA is TGTGCCAGCAGTGAACTAGCGGGGGGGCCAGATACGCAGTATTTT. The chain carries TRBV6-1 and TRBJ2-3, with 12 bases aligning to TRBD2. CDR1 and CDR2 from the germline V gene are MNHNS and SASEGT. The CDR3 is made up of 15 amino acids. Losses at the gene ends were 2 bases for V and 4 bases for J; bases not matched to a gene: 1.

The CDR3 sequence: CASSSTPGYTF. The DNA of the CDR3 is TGTGCCAGCAGCTCGACCCCCGGGTACACCTTC. The chain combines TRBV13 with TRBJ1-2, with no clear D. The CDR3 is made up of 11 amino acids. Germline values: CDR1 PRHDT, CDR2 FYEKMQ (reference sequence). The germline V and J ends were trimmed by 4 bases and 11 bases, with 11 bases remaining between them. The full variable domain, in which reference TRBV13 and TRBJ1-2 provide the parts outside the CDR3, is AAGVIQSPRHLIKEKRETATLKCYPIPRHDTVYWYQQGPGQDPQFLISFYEKMQSDKGSIPDRFSAQQFSDYHSELNMSSLELGDSALYFCASSSTPGYTFGSGTRLTVV.

The J gene is TRBJ1-2, the V gene TRBV15, with a weak D call TRBD1 (6 bases). The germline CDR1 and CDR2 sequences are LNHNV and YYDKDF (reference sequence). Trimming took off 4 bases at V and 5 bases at J, with 17 bases between the two ends. There are 15 residues in the CDR3. CDR3 region: CATSNERTATYGYTF. The CDR3 DNA follows: TGTGCCACCAGCAACGAAAGGACAGCGACTTATGGCTACACCTTC.

This chain joins TRBV3-1 (or the pseudogene TRBV3-2) and TRBJ2-1, with 7 bases lining up with TRBD2. V was pared by 4 bases and J by 5 bases, with 5 bases of the junction left unmatched. The germline V gene encodes CDR1 LGHDT and CDR2 YNNKEL (reference sequence). The CDR3 runs to 14 residues. CDR3 sequence reads: CASSPPGGNNEQFF. For the CDR3, the DNA is TGTGCCAGCAGCCCCCCCGGGGGGAACAATGAGCAGTTCTTC.

CDR3 loop: CAWNTGGPYSSYEQYF. The CDR3 DNA reads TGTGCCTGGAATACGGGGGGGCCCTACAGCTCCTACGAGCAGTACTTC. This chain connects TRBV30 to TRBJ2-7; TRBD2 agrees at 8 bases. CDR1 is GTSNPN and CDR2 is SVGIG in the germline V gene (reference sequence). This CDR3 has 16 amino acids. V shed 4 bases and J 0 bases; nucleotides not matched to a gene: 11. Drawing the rest from reference TRBV30 and TRBJ2-7, the complete variable domain is SQTIHQWPATLVQPVGSPLSLECTVEGTSNPNLYWYRQAAGRGLQLLFYSVGIGQISSEVPQNLSASRPQDRQFILSSKKLLLSDSGFYLCAWNTGGPYSSYEQYFGPGTRLTVT.

This clone was recorded once. This chain links TRBV18 with TRBJ1-5; weak D call: TRBD1 (5 bases). V dropped 3 bases and J dropped 3 bases, with 9 bases sitting between them. The length of the CDR3 is 14 residues. Per the germline V gene, CDR1 is KGHSH and CDR2 is LQKENI. The CDR3 protein is CASSPGGDNQPQHF. CDR3 in DNA: TGTGCCAGCTCACCGGGAGGGGACAATCAGCCCCAGCATTTT. Full variable domain (outside the CDR3, taken from reference TRBV18 and TRBJ1-5): NAGVMQNPRHLVRRRGQEARLRCSPMKGHSHVYWYRQLPEEGLKFMVYLQKENIIDESGMPKERFSAEFPKEGPSILRIQQVVRGDSAAYFCASSPGGDNQPQHFGDGTRLSIL.

The V call is TRBV4-1, the J call TRBJ1-4; a weak D match, TRBD1 (6 bases). CDR3 size: 16 residues. V was pared by 6 bases and J by 0 bases, with 14 bases between. CDR1 and CDR2 (germline): MGHRA, YSYEKL. CDR3 sequence reads: CASRYRAQATNEKLFF. The DNA of the CDR3 is TGCGCCAGCAGATACAGGGCCCAAGCAACTAATGAAAAACTGTTTTTT.

V gene TRBV9 combines with J gene TRBJ2-3; tentative D call: TRBD2 (5 bases). Germline CDR1 reads SGDLS; CDR2 reads YYNGEE. V was clipped by 4 bases and J by 2 bases, with 17 bases between them. This CDR3 spans 16 amino acids. In nucleotides, the CDR3 is TGTGCCAGCAGCTCTCGGGATGGCGGGTACACAGATACGCAGTATTTT. Translation gives CASSSRDGGYTDTQYF.